This TCR beta chain was obtained from a study of blood T cell repertoires in COVID-19 (TCRdb year 2020). As for the study more broadly: The collaborator samples originated in the United States, Italy and Spain and spanned the acute and convalescent phases of COVID-19. The prospective study material was composed of cDNA or gDNA derived from T cells, B-cell-depleted T cells, or PBMCs. Subjects who had been exposed to COVID-19, were actively infected with it, or had recovered from it provided the deeply sampled blood TCRbeta repertoires that made up the dataset. A freely available public database, intended as a resource for researchers studying the immune response to SARS-CoV-2, is where the repertoires were released. Samples were obtained from the ongoing ImmuneRACE study (first 160 participants) and from approximately 1,200 subjects provided by 6 global collaborators. The sample metadata nearly always contained a de-identified subject ID, COVID-19 status, age in years and sex. Where available, HLA class I and class II types were taken from metadata supplied by the sample provider and were not determined by assay-based typing. The investigation overall reported the following: How much clinical and demographic metadata was included differed by source and by participant, and the metadata was provided uncurated.

Between the V and J ends, shortened by 4 bases and 0 bases respectively, the junction contains 9 bases. The CDR3 covers 14 residues, taking in both the cysteine and the phenylalanine. CDR3 DNA is the only sequence kept; it has 42 bases, read in frame from the first base. The germline V gene gives CDR1 as KGHSH and CDR2 as LQKENI. TCRbeta CDR3 regions were amplified from genomic DNA using the immunoSEQ Assay, a bias-controlled multiplex PCR. Per the source publication's procedure: Within the assay, amplification of reference gene primers was used to estimate how many nucleated cells each sample contained. To quantify the absolute abundance of each unique TCRbeta CDR3 rearrangement, sequence reads were collapsed and filtered. Productive Simpson clonality was computed per sample as the square root of Simpson's diversity index over productive rearrangements. TCRdb retrieved this table from immuneACCESS and kept in-frame rearrangements only. Not all clones are present; in checked studies, unresolved V genes account for under half, and no reason is known for the remainder. D and trimming come from the DNA, and the V and J calls and clone size come from that table. In all, the sample holds some 89,000 clones, and around 80% of those were seen once. Jointly, the top ten make up 1.2% of the sample.

Each collaborating institution followed its own protocols to collect whole blood in K2EDTA tubes. For TCRbeta analysis, collaborators shipped samples as frozen whole blood, isolated PBMCs, or DNA extracted from either of those sample types. Concerning this clone itself: Its antigen target is currently unknown. The record has no base qualities; no much larger clone is one base away.

The sequencing sample was made of peripheral blood. The clonotype was recovered from an elderly woman with acute or convalescent COVID-19. This chain is built from TRBV18 and TRBJ1-1; TRBD1 is possibly the D segment (5 matching bases). CDR3 region: CASSLGQMNTEAFF. DNA sequence: TGTGCCAGCTCACTGGGGCAGATGAACACTGAAGCTTTCTTT.